This is a list of T cell receptor beta chains from one sample in a study of identical twins. MiXCR, run by TCRdb on the 5' RACE reads, gives a single entry per CDR3 protein. The table includes around 160,000 distinct CDR3 sequences, around 3.5% detected once. Source material: memory T cells sorted from blood. The origin of the receptors is a man aged 18-30 years in good health. Both conserved end residues are part of each CDR3. D genes are given only for firm matches. Some rows have no size entry. The others give once, few or many, or a class for an expanded clone.

DNA: TGTGCCACCAGTTTAGACGGGACCAAAAACATTCAGTACTTC
CDR3: CATSLDGTKNIQYF
size: many
J: TRBJ2-4
D: -
V: TRBV24-1

DNA: TGCAGTGCTAGTCAGAGGGTGACCGGAGGTGAAAAACTGTTTTTT
CDR3: CSASQRVTGGEKLFF
size: many
J: TRBJ1-4
D: -
V: TRBV20-1

DNA: TGCGCCAGCAGCTTGGTCGGCTATGAGCAGTTCTTC
CDR3: CASSLVGYEQFF
size: many
J: TRBJ2-1
D: -
V: TRBV5-1

DNA: TGTGCCAGCAGCTTAGCCGCCCGGGAGCTGTTTTTT
CDR3: CASSLAARELFF
size: many
J: TRBJ2-2
D: -
V: TRBV7-2

DNA: TGTGCCAGCAGCCGAACAGGGTTTGCAACTAATGAAAAACTGTTTTTT
CDR3: CASSRTGFATNEKLFF
size: many
J: TRBJ1-4
D: -
V: TRBV7-2

DNA: TGTGCCAGCAGAAAGGGACTAACTGCCTACGAGCAGTACTTC
CDR3: CASRKGLTAYEQYF
size: many
J: TRBJ2-7
D: TRBD2
V: TRBV27

DNA: TGTGCCAGCAGTATGACCCAGAACACCGGGGAGCTGTTTTTT
CDR3: CASSMTQNTGELFF
size: many
J: TRBJ2-2
D: -
V: TRBV28

DNA: TGTGCCAGCAGCCAAGAACCGGGACAGCAAGAGACCCAGTACTTC
CDR3: CASSQEPGQQETQYF
size: -
J: TRBJ2-5
D: TRBD1
V: TRBV3-1

DNA: TGCAGTGCTAGAGATCTCGGGACTAGCGGGAGAGAGCAGTTCTTC
CDR3: CSARDLGTSGREQFF
size: many
J: TRBJ2-1
D: TRBD2
V: TRBV20-1

DNA: TGTGCCAGCAGTTCCCACCCCAGGGATTATAATTCACCCCTCCACTTT
CDR3: CASSSHPRDYNSPLHF
size: many
J: TRBJ1-6
D: -
V: TRBV27

DNA: TGTGCCAGCAGCTCTAGGTTGGGTTACAATGAGCAGTTCTTC
CDR3: CASSSRLGYNEQFF
size: many
J: TRBJ2-1
D: -
V: TRBV7-9

DNA: TGTGCCAGCAGGGACGGGACAGGGCGAACCCAAGAGACCCAGTACTTC
CDR3: CASRDGTGRTQETQYF
size: many
J: TRBJ2-5
D: TRBD1
V: TRBV2

DNA: TGTGCCAGCAGCTTATCAGGGAGTGCACAAGAGACCCAGTACTTC
CDR3: CASSLSGSAQETQYF
size: many
J: TRBJ2-5
D: -
V: TRBV7-6

DNA: TGTGCCGGTAATCGGGACAGCCTTTCCTACGAGCAGTACTTC
CDR3: CAGNRDSLSYEQYF
size: many
J: TRBJ2-7
D: TRBD1
V: TRBV2

DNA: TGCGCCAGCAGCTTGGGAGCCCACTCTGGGGCCAACGTCCTGACTTTC
CDR3: CASSLGAHSGANVLTF
size: many
J: TRBJ2-6
D: -
V: TRBV5-1

DNA: TGCAGTGTGTCGCCCATAACCACCGGTCCAGGGACTAGCGCCAATGAGCAGTTCTTC
CDR3: CSVSPITTGPGTSANEQFF
size: many
J: TRBJ2-1
D: TRBD2
V: TRBV20-1

DNA: TGTGCCAGCAGTTGGACAGGGCCGAACTATGGCTACACCTTC
CDR3: CASSWTGPNYGYTF
size: many
J: TRBJ1-2
D: TRBD1
V: TRBV12-3/TRBV12-4

DNA: TGTGCCAGCAGAAGGGGGCTGGAGACCCAGTACTTC
CDR3: CASRRGLETQYF
size: many
J: TRBJ2-5
D: TRBD1
V: TRBV12-3/TRBV12-4

DNA: TGTGCCAGCAGCGCCCCCCCACTGCTGGAGACCCAGTACTTC
CDR3: CASSAPPLLETQYF
size: many
J: TRBJ2-5
D: -
V: TRBV5-5

DNA: TGTGCCAGCAGCCGGGGGTACCTTTCCTACGAGCAGTACTTC
CDR3: CASSRGYLSYEQYF
size: few
J: TRBJ2-7
D: -
V: TRBV5-8

DNA: TGTGCCAGCAGCCAAGAAATAGCGGGAGCGAGCACAGATACGCAGTATTTT
CDR3: CASSQEIAGASTDTQYF
size: many
J: TRBJ2-3
D: TRBD2
V: TRBV3-1

DNA: TGTGCCAGCAGACCTCCTAGCGGGAGGCCCTACGAGCAGTACTTC
CDR3: CASRPPSGRPYEQYF
size: many
J: TRBJ2-7
D: TRBD2
V: TRBV7-9

DNA: TGCGCCAGCAGCGAGAGGACTGGAGAGACAGGAAAACTGTTTTTT
CDR3: CASSERTGETGKLFF
size: many
J: TRBJ1-4
D: -
V: TRBV5-1

DNA: TGCAGTGCAGCGGAGGGCCCTAATCCATACAATGAGCAGTTCTTC
CDR3: CSAAEGPNPYNEQFF
size: many
J: TRBJ2-1
D: -
V: TRBV20-1

DNA: TGTGCCAGCAGTTTACAGGGAAACACCATATATTTT
CDR3: CASSLQGNTIYF
size: many
J: TRBJ1-3
D: -
V: TRBV25-1

DNA: TGCAGTGCTGAAAGGGAGACCCAGTACTTC
CDR3: CSAERETQYF
size: many
J: TRBJ2-5
D: -
V: TRBV20-1

DNA: TGTGCCAGCAGGTCAAATTGGGCAGGGAAATTGAACACTGAAGCTTTCTTT
CDR3: CASRSNWAGKLNTEAFF
size: many
J: TRBJ1-1
D: -
V: TRBV12-3/TRBV12-4

DNA: TGTGCCAGCAACACTGGAGGGGAAAAACTGTTTTTT
CDR3: CASNTGGEKLFF
size: many
J: TRBJ1-4
D: -
V: TRBV28

DNA: TGCAGTGCTATAAAACCAGGGGGCAGCTCCTATAATTCACCCCTCCACTTT
CDR3: CSAIKPGGSSYNSPLHF
size: many
J: TRBJ1-6
D: TRBD1
V: TRBV20-1

DNA: TGCGCCAGCAGCTTGGACCAGGGGTCAGATACGCAGTATTTT
CDR3: CASSLDQGSDTQYF
size: many
J: TRBJ2-3
D: -
V: TRBV5-1

DNA: TGTGCCAGCAGTCCAAGGACTAGCGCTAAAACCAGCTCCTACGAGCAGTACTTC
CDR3: CASSPRTSAKTSSYEQYF
size: many
J: TRBJ2-7
D: TRBD2
V: TRBV28

DNA: TGTGCCAGCAGCTTAACGGGAGCTAAAGATACGCAGTATTTT
CDR3: CASSLTGAKDTQYF
size: few
J: TRBJ2-3
D: -
V: TRBV7-3

DNA: TGTGCCAGCAGTTACCCCCATAGCGGGAGGGGCACCGGGGAGCTGTTTTTT
CDR3: CASSYPHSGRGTGELFF
size: many
J: TRBJ2-2
D: TRBD2
V: TRBV6-2/TRBV6-3

DNA: TGTGCCTGGAGTGTACAGGGCTACGGGGAGCTGTTTTTT
CDR3: CAWSVQGYGELFF
size: -
J: TRBJ2-2
D: -
V: TRBV30

DNA: TGCAGCGCGGGGGAACTAGCGGGATGGGATACGCAGTATTTT
CDR3: CSAGELAGWDTQYF
size: many
J: TRBJ2-3
D: TRBD2
V: TRBV29-1

DNA: TGTGCCAGCAGTTCCCGATTTGACTCTGGGGCCAACGTCCTGACTTTC
CDR3: CASSSRFDSGANVLTF
size: many
J: TRBJ2-6
D: -
V: TRBV12-3/TRBV12-4

DNA: TGCAGTGCTGCCGCCACCGGGAGTCCCGGGGAGACCCAGTACTTC
CDR3: CSAAATGSPGETQYF
size: few
J: TRBJ2-5
D: -
V: TRBV20-1

DNA: TGTGCCAGCAGCGACCGACAGGGCTCTATTTCACCCCTCCACTTT
CDR3: CASSDRQGSISPLHF
size: -
J: TRBJ1-6
D: TRBD1
V: TRBV7-2

DNA: TGTGCCAGCTCACAAGAACCGAGAGAGACCCAGTACTTC
CDR3: CASSQEPRETQYF
size: many
J: TRBJ2-5
D: -
V: TRBV18

DNA: TGCAGTGCTAGAGATTGGCCGAACAATGAGCAGTTCTTC
CDR3: CSARDWPNNEQFF
size: many
J: TRBJ2-1
D: -
V: TRBV20-1

DNA: TGTGCCAGCAGTGAGTTGGGGGCCTTTGGGACTGAAGCTTTCTTT
CDR3: CASSELGAFGTEAFF
size: many
J: TRBJ1-1
D: -
V: TRBV25-1

DNA: TGTGCCAGCAGGGATGGGACATTTACGACTGAAGCTTTCTTT
CDR3: CASRDGTFTTEAFF
size: many
J: TRBJ1-1
D: -
V: TRBV7-2

DNA: TGCAGTCCCGGCAGTGCTAGGACTAGCGGGAGAACCCAAGAGACCCAGTACTTC
CDR3: CSPGSARTSGRTQETQYF
size: -
J: TRBJ2-5
D: TRBD2
V: TRBV20-1